One and the same sample provided the 2 T cell receptor beta chains below, sequenced in a study of regulatory T cells in long-lasting Graves disease. Through Arm-PCR of CDR3 regions and iRepertoire HTBI primers, TCR beta libraries were built. TCRdb re-called the multiplex PCR reads through MiXCR, storing one row per CDR3 protein. The data show some 440,000 distinct CDR3 sequences, about a fifth seen once. Time point given: persistent/refractory GD, antithyroid drugs over 5 years with positive TRAb. The authors made the TCR library using RNA they extracted from PBMCs. The material was peripheral blood mononuclear cells (PBMCs), obtained when the disease was refractory, from a patient treated with antithyroid drugs. Every receptor here comes from a female donor with Graves disease.

This chain joins TRBV13 and TRBJ2-1; D unresolved. The CDR3 has 12 residues. Germline lookup yields CDR1 PRHDT and CDR2 FYEKMQ (reference sequence). Deletions cut 0 bases from V and 8 bases from J, with 5 bases between. CDR3 amino acids: CASSLGKDEQFF. CDR3 in DNA: TGTGCCAGCAGCTTAGGGAAAGATGAGCAGTTCTTC.

The chain uses TRBV7-9 and TRBJ1-4; D is uncertain. With 4 bases removed from V and 8 bases from J, the gap between germline ends came to 20 bases. This CDR3 comprises 16 residues. Germline loops: CDR1 SEHNR, CDR2 FQNEAQ (reference sequence). CDR3 protein: CASSSRSGGRYEKLFF. The CDR3 nucleotides read TGTGCCAGCAGCTCCCGCAGCGGTGGGAGGTACGAAAAACTGTTTTTT.